The next 24 T cell receptor beta chains were all read from a single sample in a study of blood T cell repertoires in COVID-19. Profiling relied on immunoSEQ multiplex PCR, and the TCRdb table lists in-frame clones only, not all of them. The sample has about 70,000 clones; approximately 90% are singletons. Sequencing was performed on peripheral blood. Receptor source: a human donor in a cohort sampled during active COVID-19.

The chain employs TRBV6-5 and TRBJ1-2; 7 bases are a match to TRBD1. V shed 2 bases, J shed 4 bases, and the junction held 7 bases outside the gene matches. The CDR3 totals 15 residues. Germline lookup yields CDR1 MNHEY and CDR2 SVGAGI. The DNA for the CDR3 is TGTGCCAGCAGTTACCGGGACAGAGGTTCCTATGGCTACACCTTC. Its protein is CASSYRDRGSYGYTF.

This clone was detected a few times. V is TRBV4-1 and J is TRBJ1-5; D not certain. V dropped 0 bases and J dropped 0 bases, with 9 bases sitting between them. Germline loops: CDR1 MGHRA, CDR2 YSYEKL. CDR3 length: 16 amino acids. For the CDR3, the DNA is TGCGCCAGCAGCCAAGAATCCGGTTATAGCAATCAGCCCCAGCATTTT. It translates to CASSQESGYSNQPQHF.

This chain connects TRBV28 to TRBJ1-4; 7 bases line up with TRBD1. V dropped 8 bases and J dropped 3; count of bases not matched to a gene: 6. Germline CDR1 is MDHEN and CDR2 is SYDVKM. The CDR3 is 14 residues long. The CDR3 bases are TGTGCCAGCCGATGGGGGACAGCTAATGAAAAACTGTTTTTT. Protein product: CASRWGTANEKLFF. The full variable domain, its missing parts supplied by reference TRBV28 and TRBJ1-4, is DVKVTQSSRYLVKRTGEKVFLECVQDMDHENMFWYRQDPGLGLRLIYFSYDVKMKEKGDIPEGYSVSREKKERFSLILESASTNQTSMYLCASRWGTANEKLFFGSGTQLSVL.

The V gene is TRBV5-1, the J gene TRBJ2-1, with 9 bases lining up with TRBD2. The V gene's germline CDR1 is SGHRS and CDR2 YFSETQ. Germline trimming cut 6 bases from V and 0 bases from J; bases unmatched to any gene: 10. CDR3 length: 17 residues. This CDR3 reads CASTRSLAGSSYNEQFF. DNA of the CDR3: TGCGCCAGCACAAGGTCGCTAGCGGGATCCTCCTACAATGAGCAGTTCTTC.

This chain links TRBV4-1 with TRBJ2-5; TRBD2 agrees at 7 bases. V dropped 1 base and J dropped 7; count of bases not matched to a gene: 18. Germline V gene data show CDR1 as MGHRA and CDR2 as YSYEKL. This CDR3 contains 18 residues. The CDR3 loop reads CASSQGPKTSTNERTQYF. The CDR3 region has the DNA TGCGCCAGCAGCCAAGGACCCAAGACTAGCACAAACGAGAGGACCCAGTACTTC.

V gene TRBV6-5 combines with J gene TRBJ2-5; TRBD1 agrees at 7 bases. V lost 6 bases, J lost 3 bases, and 7 bases stayed unmatched. The germline V gene has CDR1 MNHEY and CDR2 SVGAGI. This CDR3 is built from 14 residues. As DNA, the CDR3 is TGTGCCAGCAGGACGGATACAGGGGAAGAGACCCAGTACTTC. It is translated as CASRTDTGEETQYF.

The rearrangement links TRBV27 to TRBJ2-2; 7 bases map to TRBD1. The V gene's germline CDR1 is MNHEY and CDR2 SMNVEV (reference sequence). The CDR3 covers 16 residues. V dropped 2 bases and J dropped 0; count of bases not matched to a gene: 3. CDR3 residues: CASSLLGQANTGELFF. The CDR3 region has the DNA TGTGCCAGCAGTTTACTCGGACAGGCGAACACCGGGGAGCTGTTTTTT.

The chain combines TRBV18 with TRBJ2-2, with a possible D match to TRBD1 (6 bases). CDR1 is KGHSH and CDR2 is LQKENI in the germline V gene. The germline V and J ends were trimmed by 1 base and 0 bases, with 9 bases remaining between them. The CDR3 is 16 amino acids. Here the CDR3 DNA reads TGTGCCAGCTCACCACTGGCAGGGGCGAACACCGGGGAGCTGTTTTTT. It translates to CASSPLAGANTGELFF.

The chain recombines TRBV29-1 with TRBJ1-2; the match to TRBD1 covers 7 bases. Germline trimming cut 7 bases from V and 6 bases from J; bases unmatched to any gene: 2. Germline V CDR1 and CDR2: SQVTM, ANQGSEA. This CDR3 has 10 amino acids. CDR3 amino acids: CSAGTDGYTF. DNA for the CDR3: TGCAGCGCAGGGACAGATGGCTACACCTTC.

This sequence joins TRBV6-5 and TRBJ2-1; 7 nucleotides align to TRBD1. CDR3 length: 15 residues. V trimming: 6 bases; J trimming: 0 bases; junction bases outside the gene matches: 5. Germline V gene data show CDR1 as MNHEY and CDR2 as SVGAGI. CDR3 residues: CASRPDRRSYNEQFF. The CDR3 DNA is TGTGCCAGCAGGCCGGACAGGCGCTCCTACAATGAGCAGTTCTTC.

This clone showed up just a few times. The CDR3 nucleotides read TGTGCCAGCAGTTCGACAGGAATTAATTCACCCCTCCACTTT. This codes for CASSSTGINSPLHF. The rearrangement joins TRBV6-5 to TRBJ1-6; tentative D call: TRBD1 (6 bases). Germline values: CDR1 MNHEY, CDR2 SVGAGI. Trimming removed 4 bases from V and 6 bases from J, with 10 bases in between. The CDR3 totals 14 residues.

The chain recombines TRBV6-4 with TRBJ2-2; possible D gene TRBD2, 6 bases. Germline CDR1 and CDR2: MRHNA and SNTAGT. Trimming pared 6 bases from V and 10 bases from J, leaving 18 bases between. This CDR3 has 14 residues. The CDR3 sequence is CASRLAATEPELFF. DNA for the CDR3: TGTGCCAGCAGACTAGCAGCCACCGAGCCGGAGCTGTTTTTT.

The V call is TRBV5-6, the J call TRBJ2-2, with TRBD1 as a possible D gene (6 bases). Between the trimmed V and J ends, which lost 0 bases and 5 bases, there was a span of 14 bases. CDR3 length: 16 residues. Germline V gene lookup returns CDR1 SGHDT and CDR2 YYEEEE. The CDR3 nucleotides are TGTGCCAGCAGCTTGGTTCGGGACACCTATACCGGGGAGCTGTTTTTT. Protein product: CASSLVRDTYTGELFF.

The chain recombines TRBV14 with TRBJ2-5, with a possible D match to TRBD2 (6 bases). This CDR3 is built from 15 residues. V lost 4 bases, J lost 1 base, and 13 bases lay in between. Looked up from germline, CDR1 is SGHDN and CDR2 is FVKESK. This chain's CDR3 is CASSPRRGPQETQYF. CDR3 coding DNA: TGTGCCAGCAGCCCAAGGAGGGGCCCCCAAGAGACCCAGTACTTC.

The gene calls are TRBV4-2 and TRBJ2-2, with TRBD2 matching 10 bases. The V segment lost 2 bases and the J segment 7 bases; nucleotides outside the gene matches: 10. Germline V gene sequence: CDR1 LGHNA, CDR2 YNFKEQ. CDR3 size: 17 residues. CDR3: CASSQYGSLAGVGELFF. The DNA of the CDR3 is TGTGCCAGCAGCCAATATGGTTCCCTAGCGGGAGTCGGGGAGCTGTTTTTT.

This chain links TRBV19 with TRBJ1-1; maybe TRBD1 (5 bases). Germline loops: CDR1 LNHDA, CDR2 SQIVND (reference sequence). Between the trimmed V and J ends, which lost 4 bases and 1 base, there was a span of 7 bases. The CDR3 sequence is 13 residues long. CDR3 amino acids: CASSKQENTEAFF. The CDR3 DNA is TGTGCCAGTAGTAAACAGGAGAACACTGAAGCTTTCTTT.

The genes are TRBV6-6 and TRBJ1-4, with D possibly being TRBD1 (6 bases). CDR1 is MNHNY, CDR2 SVGAGI, per germline (reference sequence). The length of the CDR3 is 15 residues. The V end lost 5 bases, the J end lost 5 bases, and 15 bases lay between the germline ends. As DNA, the CDR3 is TGTGCCAGCAGTCTGTCCGACAGGCAGAATGAAAAACTGTTTTTT. The encoded protein is CASSLSDRQNEKLFF.

The J gene is TRBJ2-1, the V gene TRBV19; no definite D call. V was cut by 8 bases and J by 4 bases, with 12 bases left in between. The CDR3 is made up of 13 amino acids. Germline V gene data show CDR1 as LNHDA and CDR2 as SQIVND (reference sequence). CDR3 region: CASRYDNYNEQFF. CDR3 DNA sequence: TGTGCCAGTCGGTATGATAATTACAATGAGCAGTTCTTC.

This chain links TRBV6-6 with TRBJ1-6; perhaps TRBD1 as D (5 bases). V gave up 6 bases and J gave up 5 bases, with 14 bases separating them. The CDR3 has 15 residues. Germline V gene sequence: CDR1 MNHNY, CDR2 SVGAGI (reference sequence). The CDR3 sequence: CASRHGGSNNSPLHF. The DNA of the CDR3 is TGTGCCAGCAGGCATGGGGGGTCCAATAATTCACCCCTCCACTTT.

The chain links TRBV2 to TRBJ2-1; 12 bases agree with TRBD2. Germline V CDR1 and CDR2: SNHLY, FYNNEI. With 6 bases clipped from V and 6 bases from J, the junction kept 3 bases outside the gene matches. CDR3 length equals 14 residues. The CDR3 protein is CASRRLAGVNEQFF. As DNA, the CDR3 is TGTGCCAGCAGGCGACTAGCGGGAGTCAATGAGCAGTTCTTC.

The chain couples TRBV28 to TRBJ1-3; maybe TRBD1 (5 bases). Trimming stripped 7 bases from V and 0 bases from J, with 13 bases between. Germline assignment: CDR1 MDHEN and CDR2 SYDVKM. The CDR3 sequence is 15 residues long. The CDR3 is CASTSGGDSGNTIYF. The DNA of the CDR3 is TGTGCCAGCACCTCCGGGGGGGACTCTGGAAACACCATATATTTT.

This chain links TRBV11-2 with TRBJ2-7; 13 bases agree with TRBD2. CDR3 length equals 15 residues. Looked up from germline, CDR1 is SGHAT and CDR2 is FQNNGV. V shed 5 bases, J shed 2 bases, and the junction held 3 bases outside the gene matches. The CDR3 region is CASSLGLAGAYEQYF. As DNA, the CDR3 is TGTGCCAGCAGCCTTGGACTAGCGGGAGCCTACGAGCAGTACTTC.

This clone was seen only a few times. The chain uses TRBV24-1 and TRBJ1-1; 8 positions match TRBD1. V was clipped by 4 bases and J by 4 bases; unmatched bases: 4. Germline values: CDR1 KGHDR, CDR2 SFDVKD. CDR3 size: 14 residues. CDR3 loop: CATSDRTGTTEAFF. DNA of the CDR3: TGTGCCACCAGTGACAGGACAGGGACCACTGAAGCTTTCTTT.

The chain has TRBV7-2 and TRBJ2-5; 7 nucleotides agree with TRBD2. Germline V CDR1 and CDR2: SGHTA, FQGNSA. Unmatched junction bases numbered 6, after V lost 4 bases and J lost 1 base. The CDR3 runs to 15 residues. CDR3 nucleotides: TGTGCCAGCAGCTATATTCTAGCGGTCCAAGAGACCCAGTACTTC. This encodes CASSYILAVQETQYF.